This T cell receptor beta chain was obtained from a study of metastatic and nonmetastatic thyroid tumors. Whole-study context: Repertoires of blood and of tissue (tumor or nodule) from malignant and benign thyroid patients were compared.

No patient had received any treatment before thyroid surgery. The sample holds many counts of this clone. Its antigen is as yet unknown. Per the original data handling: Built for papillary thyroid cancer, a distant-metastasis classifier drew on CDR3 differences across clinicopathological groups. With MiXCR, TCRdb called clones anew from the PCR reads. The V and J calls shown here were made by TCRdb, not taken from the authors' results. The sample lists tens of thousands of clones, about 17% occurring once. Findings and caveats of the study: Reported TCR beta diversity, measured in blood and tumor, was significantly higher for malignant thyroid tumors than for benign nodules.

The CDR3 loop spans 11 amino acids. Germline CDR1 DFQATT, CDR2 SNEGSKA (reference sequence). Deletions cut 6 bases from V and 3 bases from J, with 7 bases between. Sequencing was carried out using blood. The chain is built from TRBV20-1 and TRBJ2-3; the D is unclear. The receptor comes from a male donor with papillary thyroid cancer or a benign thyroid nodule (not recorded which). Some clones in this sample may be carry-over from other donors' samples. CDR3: CSARFTDTQYF. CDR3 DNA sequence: TGCAGTGCCAGGTTTACAGATACGCAGTATTTT.